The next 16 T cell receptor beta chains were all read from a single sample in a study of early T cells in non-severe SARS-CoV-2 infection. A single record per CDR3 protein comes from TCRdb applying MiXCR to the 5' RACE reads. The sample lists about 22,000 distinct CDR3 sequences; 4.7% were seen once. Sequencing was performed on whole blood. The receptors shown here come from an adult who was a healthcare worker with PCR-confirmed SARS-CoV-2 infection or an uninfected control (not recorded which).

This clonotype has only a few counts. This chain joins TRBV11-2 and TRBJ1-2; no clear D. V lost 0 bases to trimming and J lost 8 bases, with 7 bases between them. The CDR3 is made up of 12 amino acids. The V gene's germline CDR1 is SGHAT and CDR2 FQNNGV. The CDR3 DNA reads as TGTGCCAGCAGCTTAGATCGGATAGGCTACACCTTC. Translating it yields CASSLDRIGYTF.

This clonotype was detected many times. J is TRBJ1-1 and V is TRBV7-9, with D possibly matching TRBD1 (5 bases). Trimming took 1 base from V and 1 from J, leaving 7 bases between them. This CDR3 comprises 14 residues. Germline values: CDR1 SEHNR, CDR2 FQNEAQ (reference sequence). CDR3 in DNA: TGTGCCAGCAGCTTAGGTGGGGGGAACACTGAAGCTTTCTTT. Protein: CASSLGGGNTEAFF.

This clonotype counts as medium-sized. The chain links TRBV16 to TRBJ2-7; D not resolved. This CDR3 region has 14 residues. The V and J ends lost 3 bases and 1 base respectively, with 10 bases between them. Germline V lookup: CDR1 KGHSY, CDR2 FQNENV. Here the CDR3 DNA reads TGTGCCAGCAGCCATTTTCGCAGGTCCTACGAGCAGTACTTC. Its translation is CASSHFRRSYEQYF. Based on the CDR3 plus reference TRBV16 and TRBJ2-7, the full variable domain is GEEVAQTPKHLVRGEGQKAKLYCAPIKGHSYVFWYQQVLKNEFKFLISFQNENVFDETGMPKERFSAKCLPNSPCSLEIQATKLEDSAVYFCASSHFRRSYEQYFGPGTRLTVT.

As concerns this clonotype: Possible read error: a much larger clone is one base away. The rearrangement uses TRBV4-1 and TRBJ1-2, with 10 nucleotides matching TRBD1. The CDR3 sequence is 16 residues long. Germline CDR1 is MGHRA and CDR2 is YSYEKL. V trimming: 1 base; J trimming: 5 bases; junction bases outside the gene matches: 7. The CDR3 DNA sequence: TGCGCCAGCAGCCAAGGGGACAGGGGCGCAAAATATGGCTACACCTTC. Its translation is CASSQGDRGAKYGYTF.

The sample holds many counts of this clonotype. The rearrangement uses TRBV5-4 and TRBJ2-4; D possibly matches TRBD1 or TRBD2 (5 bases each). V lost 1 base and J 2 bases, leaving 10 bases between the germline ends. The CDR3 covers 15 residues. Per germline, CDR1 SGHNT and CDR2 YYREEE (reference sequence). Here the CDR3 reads CASSLYRGTKNIQYF. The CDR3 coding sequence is TGTGCCAGCAGCTTGTACCGGGGCACCAAAAACATTCAGTACTTC.

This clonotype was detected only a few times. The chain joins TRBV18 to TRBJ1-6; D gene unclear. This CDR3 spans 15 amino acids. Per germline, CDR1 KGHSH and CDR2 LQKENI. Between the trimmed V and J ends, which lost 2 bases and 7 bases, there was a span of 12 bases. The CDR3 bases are TGTGCCAGCTCACCAGCACAGTCCCAGAATTCACCCCTCCACTTT. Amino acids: CASSPAQSQNSPLHF.

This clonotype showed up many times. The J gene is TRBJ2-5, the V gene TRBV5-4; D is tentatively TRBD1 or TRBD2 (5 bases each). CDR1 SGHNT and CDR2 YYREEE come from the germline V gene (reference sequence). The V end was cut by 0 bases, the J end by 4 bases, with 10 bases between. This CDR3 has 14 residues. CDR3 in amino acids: CASSLAGRGETQYF. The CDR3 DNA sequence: TGTGCCAGCAGCTTGGCAGGGAGAGGAGAGACCCAGTACTTC.

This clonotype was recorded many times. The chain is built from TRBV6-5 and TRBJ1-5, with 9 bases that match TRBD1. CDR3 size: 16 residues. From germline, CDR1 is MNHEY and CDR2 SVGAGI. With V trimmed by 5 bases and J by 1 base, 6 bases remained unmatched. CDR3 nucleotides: TGTGCCAGCAGTAGCCGGACAGGGGTAAGCAATCAGCCCCAGCATTTT. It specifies CASSSRTGVSNQPQHF.

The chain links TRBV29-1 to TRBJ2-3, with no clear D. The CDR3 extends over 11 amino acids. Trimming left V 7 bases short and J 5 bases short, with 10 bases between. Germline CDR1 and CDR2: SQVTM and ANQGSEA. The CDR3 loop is CSGRHGDTQYF. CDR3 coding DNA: TGCAGCGGGAGACATGGAGATACGCAGTATTTT.

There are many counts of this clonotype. CDR3 bases: TGTGCCATCAGTGAAGGAGGGGACCTTAACAATGAGCAGTTCTTC. Its translation: CAISEGGDLNNEQFF. The J gene is TRBJ2-1, the V gene TRBV10-3; TRBD2 might be the D (6 bases). Per germline, CDR1 ENHRY and CDR2 SYGVKD. The CDR3 length is 15 residues. V lost 3 bases to trimming and J lost 5 bases, with 14 bases between them.

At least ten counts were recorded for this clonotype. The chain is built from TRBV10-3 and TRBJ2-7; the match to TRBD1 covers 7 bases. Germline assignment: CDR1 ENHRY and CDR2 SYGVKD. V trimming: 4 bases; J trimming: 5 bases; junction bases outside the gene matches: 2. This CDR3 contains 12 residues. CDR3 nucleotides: TGTGCCATCAGTGGAGGGGGCAACGAGCAGTACTTC. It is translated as CAISGGGNEQYF.

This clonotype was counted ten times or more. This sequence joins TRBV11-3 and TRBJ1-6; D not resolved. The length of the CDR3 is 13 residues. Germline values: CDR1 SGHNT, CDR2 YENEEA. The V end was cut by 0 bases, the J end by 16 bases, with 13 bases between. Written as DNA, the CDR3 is TGTGCCAGCAGCTTAGATATGGAAACAGAGCTCCACTTT. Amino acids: CASSLDMETELHF.

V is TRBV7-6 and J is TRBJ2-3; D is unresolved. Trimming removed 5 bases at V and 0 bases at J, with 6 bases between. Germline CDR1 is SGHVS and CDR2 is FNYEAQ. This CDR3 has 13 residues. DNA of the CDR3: TGTGCCAGCAGCGGGTGGAGCACAGATACGCAGTATTTT. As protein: CASSGWSTDTQYF.

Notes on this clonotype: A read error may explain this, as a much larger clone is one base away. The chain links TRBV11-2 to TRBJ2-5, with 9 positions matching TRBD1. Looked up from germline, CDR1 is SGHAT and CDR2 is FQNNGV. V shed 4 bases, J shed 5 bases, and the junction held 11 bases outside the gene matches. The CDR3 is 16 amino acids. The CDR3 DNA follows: TGTGCCAGCAGCTCCCTGGACAGGGGCGAAATGGAGACCCAGTACTTC. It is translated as CASSSLDRGEMETQYF.

The CDR3 sequence: CASSLTTGDTQYF. CDR3 bases: TGTGCCAGCAGTTTAACGACAGGGGATACGCAGTATTTT. This chain links TRBV6-6 with TRBJ2-3; 7 bases agree with TRBD1. Germline lookup yields CDR1 MNHNY and CDR2 SVGAGI (reference sequence). The junction had 4 bases not matched to a gene; V was cut back by 4 bases and J by 6 bases. This CDR3 has 13 residues.

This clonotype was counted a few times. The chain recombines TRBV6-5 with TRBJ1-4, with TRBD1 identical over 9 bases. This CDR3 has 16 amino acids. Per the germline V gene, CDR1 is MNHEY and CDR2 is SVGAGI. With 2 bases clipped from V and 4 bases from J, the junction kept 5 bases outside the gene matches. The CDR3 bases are TGTGCCAGCAGTTACACAGGGGGCCTCTTTAATGAAAAACTGTTTTTT. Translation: CASSYTGGLFNEKLFF.